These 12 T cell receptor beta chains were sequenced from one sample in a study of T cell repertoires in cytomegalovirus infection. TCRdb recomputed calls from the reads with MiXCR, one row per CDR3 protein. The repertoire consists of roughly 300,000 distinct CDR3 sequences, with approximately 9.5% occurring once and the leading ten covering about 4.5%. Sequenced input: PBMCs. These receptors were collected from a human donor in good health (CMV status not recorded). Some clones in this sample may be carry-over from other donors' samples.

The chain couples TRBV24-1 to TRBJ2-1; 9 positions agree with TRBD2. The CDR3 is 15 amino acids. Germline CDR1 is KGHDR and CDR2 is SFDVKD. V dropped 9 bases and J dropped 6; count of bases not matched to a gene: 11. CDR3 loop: CATRPGGRAGNEQFF. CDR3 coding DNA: TGTGCCACCCGTCCCGGCGGGAGGGCCGGCAATGAGCAGTTCTTC.

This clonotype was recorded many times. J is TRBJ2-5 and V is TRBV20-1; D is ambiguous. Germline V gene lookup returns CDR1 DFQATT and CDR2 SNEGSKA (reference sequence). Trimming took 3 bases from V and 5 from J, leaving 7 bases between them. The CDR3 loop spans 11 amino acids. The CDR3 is CSARVGETQYF. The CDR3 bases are TGCAGTGCTAGGGTTGGGGAGACCCAGTACTTC.

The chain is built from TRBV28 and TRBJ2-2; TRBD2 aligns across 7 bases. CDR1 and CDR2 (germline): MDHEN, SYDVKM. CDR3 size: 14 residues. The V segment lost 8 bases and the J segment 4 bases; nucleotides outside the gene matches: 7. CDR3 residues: CASGTSETTGELFF. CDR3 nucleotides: TGTGCCAGCGGTACTAGCGAAACCACCGGGGAGCTGTTTTTT.

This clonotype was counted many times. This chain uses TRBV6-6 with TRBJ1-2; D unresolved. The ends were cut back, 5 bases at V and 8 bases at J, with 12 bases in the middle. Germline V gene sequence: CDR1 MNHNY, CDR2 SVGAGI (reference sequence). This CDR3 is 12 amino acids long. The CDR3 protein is CASSPREGGYTF. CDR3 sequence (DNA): TGTGCCAGCAGTCCGCGGGAGGGAGGCTACACCTTC.

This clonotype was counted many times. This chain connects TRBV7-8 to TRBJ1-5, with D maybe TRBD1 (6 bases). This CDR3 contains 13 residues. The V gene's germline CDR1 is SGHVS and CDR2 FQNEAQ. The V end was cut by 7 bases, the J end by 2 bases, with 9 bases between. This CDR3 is CASTGTRNQPQHF. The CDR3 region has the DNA TGTGCCAGCACTGGGACACGCAATCAGCCCCAGCATTTT.

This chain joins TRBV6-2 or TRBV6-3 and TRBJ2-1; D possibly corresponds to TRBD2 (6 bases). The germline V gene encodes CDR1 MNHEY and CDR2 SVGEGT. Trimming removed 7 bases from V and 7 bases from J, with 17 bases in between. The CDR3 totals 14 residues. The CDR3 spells CASTHGGPGNEQFF. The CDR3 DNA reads TGTGCCAGCACCCACGGAGGGCCGGGGAATGAGCAGTTCTTC.

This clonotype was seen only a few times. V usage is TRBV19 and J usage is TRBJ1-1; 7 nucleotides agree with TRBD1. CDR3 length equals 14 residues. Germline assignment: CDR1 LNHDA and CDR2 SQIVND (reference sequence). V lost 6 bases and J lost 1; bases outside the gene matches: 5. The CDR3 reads CASRVDRWNTEAFF. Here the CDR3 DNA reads TGTGCCAGTAGGGTGGACAGGTGGAACACTGAAGCTTTCTTT.

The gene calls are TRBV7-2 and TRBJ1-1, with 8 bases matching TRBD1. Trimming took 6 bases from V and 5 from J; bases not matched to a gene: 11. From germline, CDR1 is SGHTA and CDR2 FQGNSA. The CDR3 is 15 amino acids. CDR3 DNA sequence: TGTGCCAGCAGGCTACAGGGGGTTTCAGGAACTGAAGCTTTCTTT. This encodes CASRLQGVSGTEAFF.

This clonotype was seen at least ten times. Written as DNA, the CDR3 is TGCAGTGCTAGAGAAATACGGAGACCCTCCTACGAGCAGTACTTC. As protein: CSAREIRRPSYEQYF. The V gene is TRBV20-1, the J gene TRBJ2-7; D gene unclear. CDR3 size: 15 residues. Germline CDR1 reads DFQATT; CDR2 reads SNEGSKA (reference sequence). V lost 0 bases, J lost 0 bases, and 12 bases lay in between.

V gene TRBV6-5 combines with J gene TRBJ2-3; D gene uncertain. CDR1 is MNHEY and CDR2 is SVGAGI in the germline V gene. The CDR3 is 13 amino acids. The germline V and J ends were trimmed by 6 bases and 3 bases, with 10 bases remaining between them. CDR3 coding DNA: TGTGCCAGCAGACCCGGCGAAACAGATACGCAGTATTTT. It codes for CASRPGETDTQYF.

This CDR3 reads CASSISPGGSSYNEQFF. The CDR3 DNA sequence: TGTGCCAGTAGTATTTCACCAGGGGGCTCCTCCTACAATGAGCAGTTCTTC. This rearrangement joins TRBV19 to TRBJ2-1, with TRBD1 matching 8 bases. V was clipped by 3 bases and J by 0 bases; unmatched bases: 7. Looked up from germline, CDR1 is LNHDA and CDR2 is SQIVND (reference sequence). This CDR3 is built from 17 residues.

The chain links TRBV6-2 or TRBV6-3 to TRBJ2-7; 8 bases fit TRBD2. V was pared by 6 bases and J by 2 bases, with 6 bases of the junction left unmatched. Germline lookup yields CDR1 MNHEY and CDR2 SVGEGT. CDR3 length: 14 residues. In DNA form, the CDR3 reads TGTGCCAGCAGACCACCGGGGGGGACCTACGAGCAGTACTTC. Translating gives CASRPPGGTYEQYF.